A selection of T cell receptor beta chains follows, all from one sample in a study of blood T cell repertoires in COVID-19. Sequenced by immunoSEQ multiplex PCR; TCRdb stores in-frame clones only, minus some. The sample contains fewer than 120,000 clones, 75% to 80% of which appear only once. Specimen: peripheral blood. These receptor sequences come from a woman of 80 years or more with active or convalescent COVID-19. Each CDR3 is given with its conserved first and last residue. D genes are given only for firm matches. Expanded clones get a size class; other rows say once, few or many, or leave the size out.

CDR3: CASSLGQGVHNEQFF
DNA: TGTGCCAGCAGTTTGGGACAGGGGGTCCACAATGAGCAGTTCTTC
J: TRBJ2-1
V: TRBV28
size: .
D: TRBD1

CDR3: CASSLVAEPYEQYF
DNA: TGTGCCAGCAGCTTAGTGGCGGAGCCCTACGAGCAGTACTTC
J: TRBJ2-7
V: TRBV7-2
size: .
D: .

CDR3: CASSLSAGGSTDTQYF
DNA: TGTGCCAGCAGCTTAAGCGCAGGGGGGAGCACAGATACGCAGTATTTT
J: TRBJ2-3
V: TRBV7-3
size: .
D: .

CDR3: CSVEDRDMPQHF
DNA: TGCAGCGTTGAAGATAGGGACATGCCCCAGCATTTT
J: TRBJ1-5
V: TRBV29-1
size: once
D: .

CDR3: CASSDSRDREAFF
DNA: TGTGCCAGCAGTGATTCCCGGGACAGGGAAGCTTTCTTT
J: TRBJ1-1
V: TRBV6-1
size: once
D: TRBD1

CDR3: CASTFGGANYEQYF
DNA: TGTGCCAGCACCTTCGGGGGAGCGAATTACGAGCAGTACTTC
J: TRBJ2-7
V: TRBV2
size: .
D: .

CDR3: CSASDRDQETQYF
DNA: TGCAGTGCTAGTGACAGGGACCAAGAGACCCAGTACTTC
J: TRBJ2-5
V: TRBV20-1
size: .
D: TRBD1

CDR3: CASSNTDRGSTGELFF
DNA: TGTGCCAGCAGTAACACAGACAGGGGATCGACCGGGGAGCTGTTTTTT
J: TRBJ2-2
V: TRBV6-2/TRBV6-3
size: .
D: TRBD1

CDR3: CASSLDRWNTEAFF
DNA: TGTGCCAGCAGTTTGGACAGGTGGAACACTGAAGCTTTCTTT
J: TRBJ1-1
V: TRBV6-5
size: .
D: TRBD1

CDR3: CASSAHMNTEAFF
DNA: TGTGCCAGCAGCGCACACATGAACACTGAAGCTTTCTTT
J: TRBJ1-1
V: TRBV7-3
size: .
D: .

CDR3: CASSPGLADDNEQFF
DNA: TGCGCCAGCAGCCCGGGACTAGCGGACGACAATGAGCAGTTCTTC
J: TRBJ2-1
V: TRBV5-1
size: .
D: TRBD2

CDR3: CASTRTGGVAFF
DNA: TGTGCCAGTACCCGGACAGGGGGAGTCGCTTTCTTT
J: TRBJ1-1
V: TRBV19
size: .
D: TRBD1

CDR3: CASSPGTGMVTNEKLFF
DNA: TGCGCCAGCAGCCCGGGGACAGGGATGGTGACTAATGAAAAACTGTTTTTT
J: TRBJ1-4
V: TRBV4-3
size: few
D: TRBD1

CDR3: CASSLSQSRGTSRAETQYF
DNA: TGTGCCAGCTCTCTCAGCCAATCTCGGGGGACTAGTAGGGCGGAGACCCAGTACTTC
J: TRBJ2-5
V: TRBV18
size: once
D: TRBD2

CDR3: CAISEWGRGRMNTEAFF
DNA: TGTGCCATCAGTGAGTGGGGCAGGGGCCGGATGAACACTGAAGCTTTCTTT
J: TRBJ1-1
V: TRBV10-3
size: .
D: .

CDR3: CASIRDRESPGNTIYF
DNA: TGTGCCAGCATCAGGGACAGGGAATCACCTGGAAACACCATATATTTT
J: TRBJ1-3
V: TRBV28
size: .
D: TRBD1

CDR3: CASSIDLGGQPQHF
DNA: TGTGCCAGTAGTATAGATCTGGGGGGTCAGCCCCAGCATTTT
J: TRBJ1-5
V: TRBV19
size: .
D: .

CDR3: CASSRRVENIQYF
DNA: TGTGCCAGCAGTCGACGGGTCGAAAACATTCAGTACTTC
J: TRBJ2-4
V: TRBV27
size: .
D: .

CDR3: CASSLGNEQYF
DNA: TGTGCCAGCAGCCTCGGGAACGAGCAGTACTTC
J: TRBJ2-7
V: TRBV9
size: .
D: .

CDR3: CASSPTLEHGYTF
DNA: TGTGCCAGCAGCCCAACTCTAGAACATGGCTACACCTTC
J: TRBJ1-2
V: TRBV3-1/TRBV3-2
size: once
D: .

CDR3: CASREQGRGKLFF
DNA: TGTGCCAGCCGAGAGCAGGGGAGAGGGAAACTGTTTTTT
J: TRBJ1-4
V: TRBV14
size: .
D: .

CDR3: CSVGWYGGSSDEQFF
DNA: TGCAGCGTTGGTTGGTATGGCGGGAGTTCGGATGAGCAGTTCTTC
J: TRBJ2-1
V: TRBV29-1
size: few
D: TRBD2

CDR3: CASSLSGQGRGTQHF
DNA: TGTGCCAGCAGCTTGTCGGGACAGGGGAGGGGGACCCAGCATTTT
J: TRBJ1-5
V: TRBV5-5
size: .
D: TRBD1

CDR3: CASSFASPRSGNTIYF
DNA: TGTGCCAGCTCTTTCGCTAGCCCTCGGTCTGGAAACACCATATATTTT
J: TRBJ1-3
V: TRBV18
size: .
D: .

CDR3: CASRDSVPPDEQFF
DNA: TGCGCCAGCAGGGATAGCGTCCCCCCGGATGAGCAGTTCTTC
J: TRBJ2-1
V: TRBV5-1
size: many
D: .